The text below deals with one TCR beta chain. Its antigen is as yet unknown. Researchers report isolating at least 6.5 million PBMCs per sample. Trimming took 3 bases from V and 0 from J, leaving 13 bases between them. CDR3 length: 16 amino acids. The germline V gene has CDR1 SGDLS and CDR2 YYNGEE. A second 7 to 11 cycle PCR used barcoded and J-beta primers. TCRdb re-analysed the 5' RACE reads in MiXCR, keeping a single row per CDR3 protein. The sample holds 540,000 or so distinct CDR3 sequences, about 45% seen once. This specimen belongs to a study of blood T cells in healthy people across ages. Study-wide results and limits: The study found more naive CD4+ cells and higher diversity in long-lived than aged donors.

Sequenced input: blood. The chain recombines TRBV9 with TRBJ2-1; D possibly corresponds to TRBD2 (6 bases). This clonotype originated in a man older than 75 in good health. The CDR3 spells CASSAGDLYSYNEQFF. CDR3 DNA sequence: TGTGCCAGCAGCGCCGGGGACTTGTACTCCTACAATGAGCAGTTCTTC. Supplemented by reference TRBV9 and TRBJ2-1, the full variable domain reads DSGVTQTPKHLITATGQRVTLRCSPRSGDLSVYWYQQSLDQGLQFLIQYYNGEERAKGNILERFSAQQFPDLHSELNLSSLELGDSALYFCASSAGDLYSYNEQFFGPGTRLTVL.